This entry describes one TCR beta chain. These data come from a study of control samples from healthy donors and cancer patients. Assay used: immunoSEQ multiplex PCR; TCRdb lists only in-frame clones, some missing. The table has approximately 100,000 clones, 88% seen once; the top ten hold 13% to 15%. CDR3 size: 16 residues. Losses at the gene ends were 5 bases for V and 8 bases for J; bases not matched to a gene: 16. CDR1 is SGHRS, CDR2 YFSETQ, per germline. This clonotype was sampled from a man in his thirties or forties in good health. This chain joins TRBV5-1 and TRBJ2-1; 7 nucleotides align to TRBD2. Sequencing was done on a sample of blood. The CDR3 region has the DNA TGCGCCAGCAGACAATTAGCGGGTTTACGGGGCGATGAGCAGTTCTTC. This sequence encodes CASRQLAGLRGDEQFF.